The 32 T cell receptor beta chains listed next were all sequenced from one sample in a study of blood T cell repertoires in COVID-19. Some clones are missing from TCRdb's copy, which holds only in-frame ones; the method was immunoSEQ multiplex PCR. The sample lists some 60,000 clones; 60% to 85% were seen once. Sequenced input: peripheral blood. The receptor set was obtained from a man aged 30 to 39 with COVID-19, enrolled during active disease.

Of note for this clone: The sample has other DNA sequences that encode this CDR3 too. This rearrangement joins TRBV28 to TRBJ1-5; 10 nucleotides agree with TRBD1. J lost 6 bases, V lost 6 bases, and 14 bases had no gene match. The length of the CDR3 is 17 residues. The germline gives CDR1 MDHEN, CDR2 SYDVKM. This CDR3 reads CASSSGQGGDSSQPQHF. CDR3 DNA: TGTGCCAGCAGCTCAGGACAGGGGGGAGATTCAAGTCAGCCCCAGCATTTT. Drawing the rest from reference TRBV28 and TRBJ1-5, the complete variable domain is DVKVTQSSRYLVKRTGEKVFLECVQDMDHENMFWYRQDPGLGLRLIYFSYDVKMKEKGDIPEGYSVSREKKERFSLILESASTNQTSMYLCASSSGQGGDSSQPQHFGDGTRLSIL.

The chain joins TRBV6-5 to TRBJ2-3; 11 nucleotides line up with TRBD2. V lost 2 bases and J lost 6; bases outside the gene matches: 7. This CDR3 spans 16 amino acids. Germline V gene data show CDR1 as MNHEY and CDR2 as SVGAGI. The CDR3 bases are TGTGCCAGCAGTTACGTAGCGGGAGGGATATCGGATACGCAGTATTTT. This translates into CASSYVAGGISDTQYF.

The J gene is TRBJ2-7, the V gene TRBV15; D not resolved. This CDR3 comprises 16 residues. Germline V gives CDR1 LNHNV, CDR2 YYDKDF (reference sequence). V was shortened by 2 bases and J by 0 bases, with 14 bases between the two germline ends. The CDR3 reads CATSRSGSSSSYEQYF. The CDR3, as DNA: TGTGCCACCAGCAGATCAGGAAGTAGTTCCTCCTACGAGCAGTACTTC.

The chain joins TRBV6-5 to TRBJ2-1; D ambiguous. Deletions cut 8 bases from V and 6 bases from J, with 11 bases between. The CDR3 sequence is 12 residues long. From germline, CDR1 is MNHEY and CDR2 SVGAGI. CDR3 DNA sequence: TGTGCCAGCCAGTACAATTTCAATGAGCAGTTCTTC. Protein product: CASQYNFNEQFF.

This clone was seen just once. The chain employs TRBV11-3 and TRBJ2-7, with TRBD2 as a possible D gene (5 bases). The CDR3 is 14 amino acids. Germline V lookup: CDR1 SGHNT, CDR2 YENEEA. The V and J ends lost 0 bases and 2 bases respectively, with 8 bases between them. CDR3 coding DNA: TGTGCCAGCAGCTTAGATCAGAGGGCCTACGAGCAGTACTTC. It encodes CASSLDQRAYEQYF.

This clone has a handful of counts. The chain is built from TRBV19 and TRBJ2-4; 7 bases are shared with TRBD1. The CDR3 runs to 16 residues. The junction had 3 bases not matched to a gene; V was cut back by 0 bases and J by 1 base. Germline values: CDR1 LNHDA, CDR2 SQIVND (reference sequence). CDR3 sequence: CASSIDTGVAKNIQYF. CDR3 coding DNA: TGTGCCAGTAGTATAGATACAGGGGTCGCCAAAAACATTCAGTACTTC.

J is TRBJ2-5 and V is TRBV20-1; no reliable D call. V gave up 7 bases and J gave up 2 bases, with 8 bases separating them. This CDR3 is built from 11 residues. Germline V gives CDR1 DFQATT, CDR2 SNEGSKA (reference sequence). CDR3 in amino acids: CSGEAQETQYF. Here the CDR3 DNA reads TGCAGTGGAGAAGCACAAGAGACCCAGTACTTC.

A few counts support this clone. This rearrangement joins TRBV5-3 to TRBJ1-4; 10 bases agree with TRBD1. TRBV5-3 is an ORF, with its function uncertain. CDR3 length: 15 amino acids. The ends lost 4 bases at V and 6 bases at J; junction bases unmatched: 6. The CDR3 nucleotides read TGTGCCAGAAGCCTGCCGGGACAGGGGTATGAAAAACTGTTTTTT. It translates to CARSLPGQGYEKLFF.

There are a few counts of this clone. The chain recombines TRBV5-4 with TRBJ2-1, with 16 bases fitting TRBD2. The CDR3 runs 16 residues. With 4 bases clipped from V and 10 bases from J, the junction kept 8 bases outside the gene matches. Germline V gives CDR1 SGHNT, CDR2 YYREEE (reference sequence). CDR3 loop: CASSLQGLAGGGEQFF. CDR3 sequence (DNA): TGTGCCAGCAGCCTACAGGGACTAGCGGGAGGGGGAGAGCAGTTCTTC.

V is TRBV7-8 and J is TRBJ2-7, with 7 bases aligning to TRBD2. V lost 1 base to trimming and J lost 3 bases; unmatched junction nucleotides: 3. Germline loops: CDR1 SGHVS, CDR2 FQNEAQ. The CDR3 totals 14 residues. The CDR3 loop is CASSLEERGYEQYF. The DNA of the CDR3 is TGTGCCAGCAGCTTAGAAGAGCGGGGCTACGAGCAGTACTTC.

J is TRBJ2-5 and V is TRBV29-1; D is possibly TRBD1 (6 bases). Germline-derived CDR1 and CDR2 are SQVTM and ANQGSEA. Trimming stripped 5 bases from V and 1 base from J, with 14 bases between. The CDR3 spans 14 residues. This CDR3 reads CSVPHGQRQETQYF. CDR3 sequence (DNA): TGCAGCGTTCCTCACGGACAGCGCCAAGAGACCCAGTACTTC.

This rearrangement joins TRBV28 to TRBJ2-1; 8 nucleotides align to TRBD2. The CDR3 spans 14 residues. Germline CDR1 and CDR2: MDHEN and SYDVKM. Trimming cost V 5 bases and J 4 bases; bases outside gene matches: 4. The CDR3, as DNA: TGTGCCAGCAGTCCGACTAGCGAATACAATGAGCAGTTCTTC. Its protein product is CASSPTSEYNEQFF.

A few counts support this clone. The V call is TRBV28, the J call TRBJ1-2; tentative D call: TRBD1 (6 bases). Trimming took off 2 bases at V and 8 bases at J, with 12 bases between the two ends. This CDR3 has 13 amino acids. The germline V gene has CDR1 MDHEN and CDR2 SYDVKM. CDR3 sequence (DNA): TGTGCCAGCAGTTTAAGTCGAGGGGGAGGCTACACCTTC. As protein: CASSLSRGGGYTF.

This clone was picked up one time. This rearrangement joins TRBV10-3 to TRBJ2-5; 10 bases are a match to TRBD1. Germline V gene lookup returns CDR1 ENHRY and CDR2 SYGVKD. The CDR3 covers 13 residues. The V segment lost 6 bases and the J segment 5 bases; nucleotides outside the gene matches: 3. The CDR3 sequence: CAIRGQGGETQYF. The CDR3 coding sequence is TGTGCCATCAGAGGACAGGGGGGTGAGACCCAGTACTTC.

This clone appeared a few times. V gene TRBV6-5 combines with J gene TRBJ1-6; TRBD1 is a possible D gene (5 bases). The V and J ends lost 2 bases and 10 bases respectively, with 18 bases between them. The CDR3 spans 16 residues. Germline lookup yields CDR1 MNHEY and CDR2 SVGAGI. The CDR3 DNA follows: TGTGCCAGCAGTTACGGACGACAGAGCCACCGCTCACCCCTCCACTTT. As protein: CASSYGRQSHRSPLHF.

This clone was counted a few times. CDR3 in DNA: TGTGCCAGCAGCTTGGTAAGGGGGGACAGGACAAATGGCTACACCTTC. The encoded protein is CASSLVRGDRTNGYTF. The gene calls are TRBV5-5 and TRBJ1-2, with TRBD1 identical over 8 bases. The CDR3 is 16 amino acids. The junction had 10 bases not matched to a gene; V was cut back by 0 bases and J by 6 bases. CDR1 SGHKS and CDR2 YYEKEE come from the germline V gene (reference sequence).

The chain is built from TRBV9 and TRBJ1-4; D perhaps matches TRBD1 (6 bases). The V end lost 3 bases, the J end lost 4 bases, and 16 bases lay between the germline ends. The CDR3 runs to 16 residues. Germline V gene sequence: CDR1 SGDLS, CDR2 YYNGEE. In DNA, the CDR3 is TGTGCCAGCAGCGAGATCCCAGGGGCGGGTAATGAAAAACTGTTTTTT. Translating it yields CASSEIPGAGNEKLFF. Filled out from reference TRBV9 and TRBJ1-4, the complete variable domain reads DSGVTQTPKHLITATGQRVTLRCSPRSGDLSVYWYQQSLDQGLQFLIQYYNGEERAKGNILERFSAQQFPDLHSELNLSSLELGDSALYFCASSEIPGAGNEKLFFGSGTQLSVL.

V and J are TRBV28 and TRBJ2-7, with D perhaps TRBD1 (6 bases). Germline CDR1 MDHEN, CDR2 SYDVKM. V gave up 4 bases and J gave up 3 bases, with 22 bases separating them. This CDR3 comprises 17 residues. For the CDR3, the DNA is TGTGCCAGCAGTTCCGATTCCGACAGGTTCTTGGTCTACGAGCAGTACTTC. This gives the protein CASSSDSDRFLVYEQYF.

The chain is built from TRBV12-3 or TRBV12-4 and TRBJ2-1; D gene uncertain. V lost 2 bases to trimming and J lost 8 bases, with 7 bases between them. This CDR3 has 12 residues. In DNA form, the CDR3 reads TGTGCCAGCAGTTTAAGAGGTGATGAGCAGTTCTTC. Translating gives CASSLRGDEQFF.

The rearrangement links TRBV4-1 to TRBJ1-3; TRBD1 might be the D (5 bases). This CDR3 spans 15 amino acids. CDR1 and CDR2 (germline): MGHRA, YSYEKL. Trimming took 5 bases from V and 0 from J, leaving 11 bases between them. The CDR3 region has the DNA TGCGCCAGCAGCAGGAGGGACGACTCTGGAAACACCATATATTTT. Translation: CASSRRDDSGNTIYF.

This clone is deemed medium-sized. CDR3 in amino acids: CASSLQLAASYNEQFF. The CDR3 DNA sequence: TGTGCCAGCAGTTTACAACTAGCGGCCTCCTACAATGAGCAGTTCTTC. This sequence joins TRBV28 and TRBJ2-1, with 8 bases lining up with TRBD2. Germline CDR1 reads MDHEN; CDR2 reads SYDVKM. CDR3 length: 16 residues. J gave up 0 bases and V 2 bases, and 3 bases lay outside the gene matches.

CDR3 loop: CASSVRTSGRAERPYEQYF. The CDR3 DNA follows: TGTGCCAGTAGTGTCAGGACTAGCGGGAGGGCCGAAAGGCCCTACGAGCAGTACTTC. J is TRBJ2-7 and V is TRBV19, with 15 bases aligning to TRBD2. The CDR3 spans 19 residues. J was trimmed by 2 bases and V by 5 bases; bases with no gene match: 13. CDR1 and CDR2 (germline): LNHDA, SQIVND (reference sequence).

This clone has more than one count but fewer than ten. V is TRBV10-3 and J is TRBJ1-1, with D tentatively TRBD1 (5 bases). This CDR3 region has 11 residues. Germline-derived CDR1 and CDR2 are ENHRY and SYGVKD. With 11 bases removed from V and 2 bases from J, the gap between germline ends came to 9 bases. The CDR3 loop is CASQGNTEAFF. The DNA for the CDR3 is TGTGCCTCGCAGGGTAACACTGAAGCTTTCTTT.

This clone showed up just once. The chain joins TRBV4-1 to TRBJ2-1, with 16 bases aligning to TRBD2. Germline V lookup: CDR1 MGHRA, CDR2 YSYEKL. The CDR3 is 14 amino acids. Trimming cost V 6 bases and J 9 bases; bases outside gene matches: 2. CDR3 region: CASRGTSGRGEQFF. The CDR3 DNA reads TGCGCCAGCAGGGGGACTAGCGGGAGGGGTGAGCAGTTCTTC.

The chain employs TRBV10-3 and TRBJ2-1, with TRBD2 matching over 13 bases. Germline CDR1 is ENHRY and CDR2 is SYGVKD. With V trimmed by 8 bases and J by 7 bases, 8 bases remained unmatched. The CDR3 runs 15 residues. The CDR3 reads CAIGTSGIAVNEQFF. CDR3 nucleotide sequence: TGTGCCATCGGGACTAGCGGGATAGCAGTAAATGAGCAGTTCTTC.

V is TRBV5-1 and J is TRBJ2-1; TRBD2 matches 9 bases. The CDR3 loop spans 16 amino acids. Germline V CDR1 and CDR2: SGHRS, YFSETQ. V lost 3 bases and J lost 0; bases outside the gene matches: 4. CDR3 amino acids: CASSWVSGSSYNEQFF. The CDR3, as DNA: TGCGCCAGCAGCTGGGTTAGCGGGAGCTCCTACAATGAGCAGTTCTTC. The variable domain in full, completed from reference TRBV5-1 and TRBJ2-1, reads KAGVTQTPRYLIKTRGQQVTLSCSPISGHRSVSWYQQTPGQGLQFLFEYFSETQRNKGNFPGRFSGRQFSNSRSEMNVSTLELGDSALYLCASSWVSGSSYNEQFFGPGTRLTVL.

The chain employs TRBV7-2 and TRBJ1-3, with 7 bases that match TRBD1. The CDR3 is made up of 15 amino acids. V was clipped by 5 bases and J by 0 bases; unmatched bases: 4. Germline assignment: CDR1 SGHTA and CDR2 FQGNSA. The CDR3 loop reads CASSPYRGSGNTIYF. CDR3 sequence (DNA): TGTGCCAGCAGCCCCTACAGGGGCTCTGGAAACACCATATATTTT.

This chain joins TRBV7-8 and TRBJ1-1; no firm D call. The germline CDR1 and CDR2 sequences are SGHVS and FQNEAQ. The CDR3 contains 14 residues. With 6 bases removed from V and 4 bases from J, the gap between germline ends came to 15 bases. This CDR3 reads CASSRSGQLTEAFF. CDR3 in DNA: TGTGCCAGCAGTCGAAGCGGGCAACTCACTGAAGCTTTCTTT.

The chain has TRBV2 and TRBJ1-2, with a weak D call TRBD1 (6 bases). The CDR3 loop spans 15 amino acids. CDR1 is SNHLY and CDR2 is FYNNEI in the germline V gene. Trimming left V 0 bases short and J 4 bases short, with 12 bases between. This chain's CDR3 is CASSEARGHGYGYTF. The CDR3 region has the DNA TGTGCCAGCAGTGAAGCTCGGGGACATGGCTATGGCTACACCTTC.

The chain has TRBV28 and TRBJ2-3; a possible D gene is TRBD2 (7 bases). The CDR3 covers 15 residues. The ends were cut back, 4 bases at V and 2 bases at J, with 13 bases in the middle. Germline V gene lookup returns CDR1 MDHEN and CDR2 SYDVKM. The CDR3 region is CASSYAGANTDTQYF. CDR3 nucleotide sequence: TGTGCCAGCAGTTACGCGGGGGCGAACACAGATACGCAGTATTTT. Variable domain in full (rest from reference TRBV28 and TRBJ2-3): DVKVTQSSRYLVKRTGEKVFLECVQDMDHENMFWYRQDPGLGLRLIYFSYDVKMKEKGDIPEGYSVSREKKERFSLILESASTNQTSMYLCASSYAGANTDTQYFGPGTRLTVL.

The chain employs TRBV15 and TRBJ1-4; TRBD1 matches 9 bases. Germline-derived CDR1 and CDR2 are LNHNV and YYDKDF (reference sequence). The V and J ends lost 0 bases and 7 bases, in that order; junction bases with no gene match: 0. The CDR3 has 14 residues. The CDR3 here is CATSREQGAEKLFF. The CDR3 DNA is TGTGCCACCAGCAGAGAACAGGGGGCTGAAAAACTGTTTTTT.

This chain connects TRBV11-3 to TRBJ2-2, with TRBD1 matching over 10 bases. Trimming cost V 5 bases and J 4 bases; bases outside gene matches: 7. This CDR3 has 16 amino acids. Germline assignment: CDR1 SGHNT and CDR2 YENEEA. The CDR3 protein is CASSPLDRGLTGELFF. The CDR3 coding sequence is TGTGCCAGCAGCCCCCTAGACAGGGGGCTCACCGGGGAGCTGTTTTTT.